This entry features one T cell receptor beta chain sequence. This CDR3 region has 16 residues. Germline CDR1 is MNHEY and CDR2 is SMNVEV (reference sequence). With V trimmed by 5 bases and J by 8 bases, 15 bases remained unmatched. The PCR ran on 60 Vbeta and 13 Jbeta primers. Sequencing used immunoSEQ multiplex PCR; TCRdb keeps in-frame clones, though not all of them. The sample includes approximately 150,000 clones, roughly 68% of them seen just once. This specimen belongs to a study of cytomegalovirus exposure and HLA in healthy donors. This TCR came from a man aged 25-40 years in good health and CMV-seropositive. Sequencing was done on a sample of PBMCs. The chain couples TRBV27 to TRBJ2-1; 7 nucleotides agree with TRBD2. The CDR3 loop reads CASSTRLAREGDEQFF. DNA of the CDR3: TGTGCCAGCAGTACCCGACTAGCCAGGGAGGGCGATGAGCAGTTCTTC.